Each of the 12 T cell receptor beta chains below was sequenced from the same sample in a study of cytomegalovirus exposure and HLA in healthy donors. PCR amplification relied on 60 Vbeta primers (plus 13 Jbeta primers). Assay used: immunoSEQ multiplex PCR; TCRdb lists only in-frame clones, some missing. The table lists around 85,000 clones, about 80% of them singletons, with about a third in the top ten. What was sequenced was PBMCs. The source of these receptors is a man aged 50 to 60 in good health and CMV-seropositive.

About this clone itself: A read error may produce the germline difference seen at one junction end. The chain couples TRBV7-9 to TRBJ2-3; D not certain. Germline V gene lookup returns CDR1 SEHNR and CDR2 FQNEAQ (reference sequence). This CDR3 comprises 12 residues. In DNA form, the CDR3 reads TGTTCCAGCAGCCACGCAGGTGATACGCAGTATTTT. This translates into CSSSHAGDTQYF.

The CDR3 nucleotides read TGTGCCTGGAGTTGGACTAGCGGGAGCCTCGGGGAGCTGTTTTTT. Translated, it gives CAWSWTSGSLGELFF. The chain couples TRBV30 to TRBJ2-2; 13 bases fit TRBD2. The CDR3 totals 15 residues. Germline CDR1 GTSNPN, CDR2 SVGIG (reference sequence). Germline trimming cut 2 bases from V and 7 bases from J; bases unmatched to any gene: 4.

In this sample, this clone turned up a few times. The chain joins TRBV7-9 to TRBJ1-2; a possible D gene is TRBD1 (5 bases). The CDR3 has 12 residues. The germline gives CDR1 SEHNR, CDR2 FQNEAQ (reference sequence). Trimming took off 5 bases at V and 7 bases at J, with 11 bases between the two ends. The CDR3 DNA sequence: TGTGCCAGCAGCCCCGGGGGGGGTGGCTACACCTTC. This encodes CASSPGGGGYTF.

This chain joins TRBV11-2 and TRBJ2-5; possibly TRBD1 for D (7 bases). Germline V lookup: CDR1 SGHAT, CDR2 FQNNGV. V shed 5 bases and J shed 7 bases, with 17 bases lying between them. CDR3 length equals 14 residues. CDR3 protein: CASSLSRQGGTQYF. The DNA of the CDR3 is TGTGCCAGCAGCCTAAGTAGGCAGGGGGGGACCCAGTACTTC.

The genes are TRBV7-2 and TRBJ2-1; 13 bases fit TRBD2. The CDR3 has 17 amino acids. Germline V gene lookup returns CDR1 SGHTA and CDR2 FQGNSA. With 5 bases clipped from V and 10 bases from J, the junction kept 14 bases outside the gene matches. The CDR3, as DNA: TGTGCCAGCAGCCTAACGGGACTAGCGGGGTCCAGGGGGGAGCAGTTCTTC. Its protein product is CASSLTGLAGSRGEQFF.

The gene calls are TRBV5-4 and TRBJ2-5; D is possibly TRBD1 (6 bases). The V and J ends lost 4 bases and 0 bases respectively, with 13 bases between them. The CDR3 spans 15 residues. Germline V CDR1 and CDR2: SGHNT, YYREEE (reference sequence). The CDR3 loop reads CASSNPRDNQETQYF. The CDR3 coding sequence is TGTGCCAGCAGCAACCCCCGGGACAACCAAGAGACCCAGTACTTC.

The chain carries TRBV7-6 and TRBJ1-5; no definite D call. V gave up 5 bases and J gave up 7 bases, with 15 bases separating them. The V gene's germline CDR1 is SGHVS and CDR2 FNYEAQ. The CDR3 runs 14 residues. The CDR3: CASSPGRASQPQHF. CDR3 in DNA: TGTGCCAGCAGCCCTGGGAGGGCCTCCCAGCCCCAGCATTTT.

This clone was found a few times. The V call is TRBV4-1, the J call TRBJ2-5; TRBD2 might be the D (6 bases). The CDR3 spans 15 residues. V was trimmed by 0 bases and J by 4 bases, leaving 12 bases between them. In germline, CDR1 is MGHRA, CDR2 YSYEKL. CDR3 bases: TGCGCCAGCAGCCAAGAAGGGCAGCGGGTAGAGACCCAGTACTTC. It codes for CASSQEGQRVETQYF.

The J gene is TRBJ1-2, the V gene TRBV5-1; the D is unclear. This CDR3 region has 13 residues. V was clipped by 1 base and J by 2 bases, with 6 bases between them. CDR1 is SGHRS and CDR2 is YFSETQ in the germline V gene. CDR3 residues: CASSLYSNYGYTF. The CDR3 DNA reads as TGCGCCAGCAGCTTGTACAGCAACTATGGCTACACCTTC.

This chain links TRBV5-6 with TRBJ1-1; 10 bases align to TRBD1. The J segment lost 0 bases and the V segment lost 4 bases, leaving 6 bases of the junction unmatched. CDR3 length: 16 amino acids. Germline CDR1 and CDR2: SGHDT and YYEEEE. The CDR3 DNA reads as TGTGCCAGCAGCCGGGACAGGGGAACAATGAACACTGAAGCTTTCTTT. This translates into CASSRDRGTMNTEAFF.

This clone showed up just once. The V and J genes are TRBV30 and TRBJ1-1, with D unclear. The CDR3 consists of 13 residues. Germline values: CDR1 GTSNPN, CDR2 SVGIG (reference sequence). CDR3 nucleotides: TGTGCTCAATCCCCAGGAGGAACAACTGAAGCTTTCTTT. Translating it yields CAQSPGGTTEAFF.

This clone was seen only once. The CDR3 is CASSHPGTSGTDTQYF. As DNA, the CDR3 is TGTGCCAGTAGTCATCCCGGGACTAGCGGGACCGATACGCAGTATTTT. V is TRBV19 and J is TRBJ2-3, with 13 bases identical to TRBD2. V lost 5 bases and J lost 6; bases outside the gene matches: 8. This CDR3 region has 16 residues. The germline V gene encodes CDR1 LNHDA and CDR2 SQIVND (reference sequence).